This T cell receptor (beta chain) was retrieved from a study of T cell responses to AZD1222 COVID-19 vaccine. Study results and limitations: It should be noted that donors were predominantly white British and more often female, and clonal diversity was possibly underestimated.

Trimming cost V 1 base and J 7 bases, with 10 bases left between them. This CDR3 spans 14 amino acids. Germline lookup yields CDR1 LGHDT and CDR2 YNNKEL (reference sequence). A remark on this clone: Its antigen is as yet unknown.

The assay was immunoSEQ multiplex PCR, and TCRdb's table has in-frame clones only and misses some. The sample has around 150,000 clones, roughly 90% seen once. The chain is built from TRBV3-1 (or the pseudogene TRBV3-2) and TRBJ1-4; D perhaps matches TRBD1 (6 bases). This sample comprised peripheral blood, obtained 28 days after the second AZD1222 dose. This sequence was found in an adult who received the AZD1222 COVID-19 vaccine. The CDR3: CASSQVGAVEKLFF. The DNA for the CDR3 is TGTGCCAGCAGCCAAGTGGGGGCAGTTGAAAAACTGTTTTTT.